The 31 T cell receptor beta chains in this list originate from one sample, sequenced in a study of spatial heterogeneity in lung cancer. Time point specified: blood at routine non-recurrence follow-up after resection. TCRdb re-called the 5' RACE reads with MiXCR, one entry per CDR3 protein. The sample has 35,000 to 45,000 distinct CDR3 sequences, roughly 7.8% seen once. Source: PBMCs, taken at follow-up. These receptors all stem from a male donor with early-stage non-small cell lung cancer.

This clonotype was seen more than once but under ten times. This CDR3 reads CASSLEGSGQYF. The CDR3 DNA reads as TGTGCCAGCAGCTTGGAGGGATCGGGGCAGTACTTC. V is TRBV5-5 and J is TRBJ2-7; D is uncertain. The CDR3 covers 12 residues. The germline V gene encodes CDR1 SGHKS and CDR2 YYEKEE (reference sequence). The V end lost 0 bases, the J end lost 9 bases, and 10 bases lay between the germline ends.

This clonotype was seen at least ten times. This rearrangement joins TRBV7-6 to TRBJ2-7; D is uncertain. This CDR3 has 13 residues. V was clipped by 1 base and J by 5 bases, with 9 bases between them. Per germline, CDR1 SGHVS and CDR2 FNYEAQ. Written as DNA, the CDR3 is TGTGCCAGCAGCTTAGGGCGGTCCCACGAGCAGTACTTC. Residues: CASSLGRSHEQYF.

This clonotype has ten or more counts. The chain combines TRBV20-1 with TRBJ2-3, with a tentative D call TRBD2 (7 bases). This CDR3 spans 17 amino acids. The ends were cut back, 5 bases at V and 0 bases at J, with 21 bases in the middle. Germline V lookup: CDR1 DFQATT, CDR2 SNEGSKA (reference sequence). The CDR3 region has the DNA TGCAGTGCTCCCTCCTTGATAGGGGGGGAGAGCACAGATACGCAGTATTTT. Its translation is CSAPSLIGGESTDTQYF.

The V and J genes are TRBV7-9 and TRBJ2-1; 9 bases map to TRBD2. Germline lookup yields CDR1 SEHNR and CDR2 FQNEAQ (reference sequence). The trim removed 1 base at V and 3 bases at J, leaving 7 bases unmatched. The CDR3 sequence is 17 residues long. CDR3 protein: CASSLVLTSGIYNEQFF. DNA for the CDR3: TGTGCCAGCAGCTTAGTACTGACTAGCGGCATCTACAATGAGCAGTTCTTC.

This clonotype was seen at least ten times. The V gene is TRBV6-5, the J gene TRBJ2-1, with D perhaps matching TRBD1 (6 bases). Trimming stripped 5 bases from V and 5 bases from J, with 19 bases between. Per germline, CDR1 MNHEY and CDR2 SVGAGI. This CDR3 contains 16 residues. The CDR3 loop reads CASSHTTQTGHNEQFF. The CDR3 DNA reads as TGTGCCAGCAGTCACACAACCCAGACAGGTCACAATGAGCAGTTCTTC.

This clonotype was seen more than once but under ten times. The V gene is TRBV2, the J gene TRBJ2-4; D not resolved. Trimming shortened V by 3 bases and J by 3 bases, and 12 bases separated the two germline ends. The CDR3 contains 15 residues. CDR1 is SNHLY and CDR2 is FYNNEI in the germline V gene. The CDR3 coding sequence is TGTGCCAGCAGTGATAAGGGATTTGGCAAAAACATTCAGTACTTC. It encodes CASSDKGFGKNIQYF.

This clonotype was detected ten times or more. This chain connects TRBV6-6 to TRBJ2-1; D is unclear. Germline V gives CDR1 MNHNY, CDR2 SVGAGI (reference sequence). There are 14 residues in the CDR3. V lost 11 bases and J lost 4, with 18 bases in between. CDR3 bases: TGTGCCGCCCGCCCCGACCTGAGTTACAATGAGCAGTTCTTC. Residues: CAARPDLSYNEQFF.

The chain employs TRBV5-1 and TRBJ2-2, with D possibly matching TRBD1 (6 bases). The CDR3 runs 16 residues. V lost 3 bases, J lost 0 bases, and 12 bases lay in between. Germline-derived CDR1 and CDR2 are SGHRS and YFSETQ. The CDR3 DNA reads TGCGCCAGCAGCTCCCAGGGGCCTTCGAACACCGGGGAGCTGTTTTTT. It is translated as CASSSQGPSNTGELFF.

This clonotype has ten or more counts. The CDR3 reads CASSDSRGGVPDTQYF. In nucleotides, the CDR3 is TGTGCCAGCAGTGACTCGAGGGGGGGGGTCCCAGATACGCAGTATTTT. The V call is TRBV6-4, the J call TRBJ2-3; D may be TRBD2 (7 bases). The germline V gene has CDR1 MRHNA and CDR2 SNTAGT. This CDR3 has 16 residues. The ends were cut back, 0 bases at V and 4 bases at J, with 14 bases in the middle.

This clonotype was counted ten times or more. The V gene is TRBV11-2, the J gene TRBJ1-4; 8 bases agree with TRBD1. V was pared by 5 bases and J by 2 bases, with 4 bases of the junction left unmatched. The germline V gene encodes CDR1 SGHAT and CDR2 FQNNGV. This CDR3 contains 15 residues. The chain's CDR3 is CASSGRTGTNEKLFF. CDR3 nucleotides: TGTGCCAGCAGCGGGCGGACAGGGACTAATGAAAAACTGTTTTTT.

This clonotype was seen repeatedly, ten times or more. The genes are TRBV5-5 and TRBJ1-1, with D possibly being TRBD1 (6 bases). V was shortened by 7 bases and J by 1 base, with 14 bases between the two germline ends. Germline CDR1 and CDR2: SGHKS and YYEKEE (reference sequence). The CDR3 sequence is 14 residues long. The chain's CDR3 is CASATGDKNTEAFF. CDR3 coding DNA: TGTGCCAGCGCCACCGGGGACAAGAACACTGAAGCTTTCTTT.

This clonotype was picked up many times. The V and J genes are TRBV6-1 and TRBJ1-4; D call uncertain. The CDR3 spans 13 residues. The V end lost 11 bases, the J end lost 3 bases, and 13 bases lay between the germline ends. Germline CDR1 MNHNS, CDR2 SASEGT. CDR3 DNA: TGTGCCTCCCAGGAGTATGCTAATGAAAAACTGTTTTTT. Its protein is CASQEYANEKLFF.

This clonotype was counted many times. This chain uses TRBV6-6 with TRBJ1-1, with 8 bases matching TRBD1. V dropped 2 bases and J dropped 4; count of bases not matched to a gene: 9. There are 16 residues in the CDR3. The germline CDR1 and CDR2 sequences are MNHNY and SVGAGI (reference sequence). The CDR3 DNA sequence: TGTGCCAGCAGTTACACCCACAGGGGGGAAGGCACTGAAGCTTTCTTT. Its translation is CASSYTHRGEGTEAFF.

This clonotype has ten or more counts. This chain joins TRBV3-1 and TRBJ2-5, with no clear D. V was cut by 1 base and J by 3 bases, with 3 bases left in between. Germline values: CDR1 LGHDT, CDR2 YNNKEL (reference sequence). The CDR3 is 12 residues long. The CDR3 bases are TGTGCCAGCAGCCAAGCGGAAGAGACCCAGTACTTC. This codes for CASSQAEETQYF.

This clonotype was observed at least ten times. The CDR3 bases are TGTGCCAGTAGGGGCTATGAGGCAGGCTTGCGTCAGCCCCAGCATTTT. It is translated as CASRGYEAGLRQPQHF. This chain uses TRBV19 with TRBJ1-5; no clear D gene. The ends were cut back, 6 bases at V and 6 bases at J, with 21 bases in the middle. The CDR3 covers 16 residues. Per germline, CDR1 LNHDA and CDR2 SQIVND (reference sequence).

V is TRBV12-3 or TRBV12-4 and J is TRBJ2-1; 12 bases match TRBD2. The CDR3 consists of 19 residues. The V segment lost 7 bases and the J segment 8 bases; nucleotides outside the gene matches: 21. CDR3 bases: TGTGCCAGCAAGGGATTGACTAGCGGGGGCCTCAGACAGGGATATGAGCAGTTCTTC. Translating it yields CASKGLTSGGLRQGYEQFF.

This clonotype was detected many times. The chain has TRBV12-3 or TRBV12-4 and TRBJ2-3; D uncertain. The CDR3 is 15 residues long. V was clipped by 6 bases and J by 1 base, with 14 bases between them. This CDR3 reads CASSRTARGTDTQYF. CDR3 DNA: TGTGCCAGCAGCCGGACGGCAAGGGGCACAGATACGCAGTATTTT.

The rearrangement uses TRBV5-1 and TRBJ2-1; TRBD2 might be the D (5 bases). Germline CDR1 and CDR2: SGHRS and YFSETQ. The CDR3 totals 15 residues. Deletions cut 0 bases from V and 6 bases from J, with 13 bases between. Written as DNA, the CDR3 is TGCGCCAGCAGCTTGGTCTCGGTGCGGGTCAATGAGCAGTTCTTC. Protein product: CASSLVSVRVNEQFF.

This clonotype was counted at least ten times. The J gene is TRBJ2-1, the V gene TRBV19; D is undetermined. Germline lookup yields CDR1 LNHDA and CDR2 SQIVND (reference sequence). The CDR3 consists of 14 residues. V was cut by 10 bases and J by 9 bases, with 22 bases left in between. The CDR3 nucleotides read TGTGCCACTACAATCGGTGTTGGGAACTTTGAGCAGTTCTTC. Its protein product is CATTIGVGNFEQFF.

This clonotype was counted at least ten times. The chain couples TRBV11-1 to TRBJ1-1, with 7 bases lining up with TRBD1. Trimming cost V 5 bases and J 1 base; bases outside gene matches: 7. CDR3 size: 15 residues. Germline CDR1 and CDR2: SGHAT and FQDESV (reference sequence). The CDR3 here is CASSLGGQSNTEAFF. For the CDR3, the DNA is TGTGCCAGCAGCCTAGGGGGACAGTCGAACACTGAAGCTTTCTTT.

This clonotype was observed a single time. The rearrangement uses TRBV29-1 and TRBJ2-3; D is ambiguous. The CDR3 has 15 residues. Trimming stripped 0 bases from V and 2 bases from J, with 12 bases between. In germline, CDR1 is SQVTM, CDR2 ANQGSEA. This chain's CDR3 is CSVEEYGRSTDTQYF. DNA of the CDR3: TGCAGCGTTGAAGAGTACGGCAGATCCACAGATACGCAGTATTTT.

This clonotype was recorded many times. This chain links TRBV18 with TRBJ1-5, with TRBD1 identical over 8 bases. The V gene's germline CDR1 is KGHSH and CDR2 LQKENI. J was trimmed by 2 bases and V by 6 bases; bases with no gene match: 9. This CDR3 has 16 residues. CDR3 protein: CASSPPTGGGNQPQHF. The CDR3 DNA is TGTGCCAGCTCCCCTCCCACAGGGGGTGGCAATCAGCCCCAGCATTTT.

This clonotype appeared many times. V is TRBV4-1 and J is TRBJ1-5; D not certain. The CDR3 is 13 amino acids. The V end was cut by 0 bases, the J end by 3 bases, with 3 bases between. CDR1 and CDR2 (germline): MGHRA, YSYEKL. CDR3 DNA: TGCGCCAGCAGCCAAGAGGTCAATCAGCCCCAGCATTTT. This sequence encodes CASSQEVNQPQHF.

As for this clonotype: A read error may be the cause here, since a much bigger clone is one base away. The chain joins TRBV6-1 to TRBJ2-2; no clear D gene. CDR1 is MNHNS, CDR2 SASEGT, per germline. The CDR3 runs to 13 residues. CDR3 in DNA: TGTACCAGCAACGGCGTTAACACCGGGGAGCTGTTTTTT. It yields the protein CTSNGVNTGELFF.

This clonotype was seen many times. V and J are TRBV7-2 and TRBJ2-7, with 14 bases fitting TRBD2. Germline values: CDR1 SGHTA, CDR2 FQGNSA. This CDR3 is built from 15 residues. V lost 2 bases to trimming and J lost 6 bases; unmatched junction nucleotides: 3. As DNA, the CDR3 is TGTGCCAGCAGCTTAACGGGACTAGCGGGGGTCGAGCAGTACTTC. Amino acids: CASSLTGLAGVEQYF.

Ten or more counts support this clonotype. Here the CDR3 DNA reads TGTGCCAGCAGCTTAGCGGTCAGGGGTGACACTGAAGCTTTCTTT. Translation gives CASSLAVRGDTEAFF. The genes are TRBV7-9 and TRBJ1-1; the D gene is possibly TRBD1 (6 bases). The V gene's germline CDR1 is SEHNR and CDR2 FQNEAQ (reference sequence). The CDR3 loop spans 15 amino acids. V was shortened by 0 bases and J by 3 bases, with 11 bases between the two germline ends.

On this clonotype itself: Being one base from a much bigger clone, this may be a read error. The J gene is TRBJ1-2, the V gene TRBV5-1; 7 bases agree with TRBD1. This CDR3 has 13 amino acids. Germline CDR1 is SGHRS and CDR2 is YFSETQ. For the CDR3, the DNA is TGCTCCAGCAGCTCCCAGGGGGGCTATGGCTACACCTTC. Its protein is CSSSSQGGYGYTF.

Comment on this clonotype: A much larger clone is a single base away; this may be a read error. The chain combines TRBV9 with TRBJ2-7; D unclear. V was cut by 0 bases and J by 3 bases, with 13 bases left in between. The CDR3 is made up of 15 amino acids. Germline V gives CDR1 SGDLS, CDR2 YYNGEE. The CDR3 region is CASSVGDRMIYEQYF. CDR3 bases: TGTGCCAGCAGCGTAGGGGATAGGATGATCTACGAGCAGTACTTC.

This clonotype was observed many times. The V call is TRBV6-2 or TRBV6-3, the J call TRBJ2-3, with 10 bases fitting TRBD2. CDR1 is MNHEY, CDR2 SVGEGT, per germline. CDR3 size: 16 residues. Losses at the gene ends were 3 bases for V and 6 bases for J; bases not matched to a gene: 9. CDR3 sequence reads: CASSYLPSGGQDTQYF. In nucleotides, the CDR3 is TGTGCCAGCAGTTATTTGCCTAGCGGGGGTCAGGATACGCAGTATTTT.

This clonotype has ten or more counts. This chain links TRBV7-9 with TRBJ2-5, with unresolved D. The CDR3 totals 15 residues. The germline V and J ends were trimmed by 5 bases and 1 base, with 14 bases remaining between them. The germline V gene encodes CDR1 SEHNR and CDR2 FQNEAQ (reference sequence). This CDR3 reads CASSSGRRAQETQYF. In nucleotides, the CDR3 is TGTGCCAGCAGCAGTGGACGGCGAGCCCAAGAGACCCAGTACTTC. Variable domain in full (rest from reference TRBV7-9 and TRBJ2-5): DTGVSQNPRHKITKRGQNVTFRCDPISEHNRLYWYRQTLGQGPEFLTYFQNEAQLEKSRLLSDRFSAERPKGSFSTLEIQRTEQGDSAMYLCASSSGRRAQETQYFGPGTRLLVL.

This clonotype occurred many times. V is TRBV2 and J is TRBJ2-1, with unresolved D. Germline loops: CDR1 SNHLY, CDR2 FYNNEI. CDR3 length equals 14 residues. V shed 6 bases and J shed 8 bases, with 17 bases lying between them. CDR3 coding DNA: TGTGCCAGCAGCTCCCTCGGGCCTCGTGATGAGCAGTTCTTC. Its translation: CASSSLGPRDEQFF.